The 28 T cell receptor beta chains below come from one sample, sequenced in a study of cytomegalovirus exposure and HLA in healthy donors (dated by TCRdb to about 2017). The method was the immunoSEQ multiplex PCR assay. The multiplex PCR relied on a mix of 60 forward primers for TCR Vbeta segments and 13 reverse primers for TCR Jbeta segments. This immuneACCESS table, as held by TCRdb, lists in-frame sequences with V and J called but not all clones. Of the missing ones, under half trace to an unresolved V gene in checked studies; the others have no known cause. The sample profile shows over 150,000 clones; about 64% of them were found once. Of the sample, over 1.2% is held by the ten largest clones. The sequenced material came from PBMCs. Receptor source: a man aged 45-60 years in good health and CMV-seronegative.

The rearrangement links TRBV27 to TRBJ1-1; tentative D call: TRBD1 (5 bases). CDR3 size: 14 residues. Germline V lookup: CDR1 MNHEY, CDR2 SMNVEV (reference sequence). Trimming pared 7 bases from V and 5 bases from J, leaving 17 bases between. The CDR3 nucleotides are TGTGCCAGCACCCCCGGCGGGGGAGCGACTGAAGCTTTCTTT. It is translated as CASTPGGGATEAFF.

The chain is built from TRBV2 and TRBJ2-5; 8 bases agree with TRBD1. Losses at the gene ends were 5 bases for V and 5 bases for J; bases not matched to a gene: 10. CDR1 is SNHLY, CDR2 FYNNEI, per germline. The CDR3 covers 15 residues. This CDR3 is CASSFSGQGRETQYF. CDR3 coding DNA: TGTGCCAGCAGTTTCTCCGGACAGGGCCGGGAGACCCAGTACTTC. The whole variable domain, remainder taken from reference TRBV2 and TRBJ2-5, is EPEVTQTPSHQVTQMGQEVILRCVPISNHLYFYWYRQILGQKVEFLVSFYNNEISEKSEIFDDQFSVERPDGSNFTLKIRSTKLEDSAMYFCASSFSGQGRETQYFGPGTRLLVL.

This clone was counted a few times. This chain joins TRBV25-1 and TRBJ1-4; TRBD1 matches 7 bases. CDR3 length: 17 amino acids. The germline V gene has CDR1 MGHDK and CDR2 SYGVNS. V dropped 5 bases and J dropped 0; count of bases not matched to a gene: 9. DNA for the CDR3: TGTGCCAGCAGTTCCCGGGACAGAGTCGCAACTAATGAAAAACTGTTTTTT. This encodes CASSSRDRVATNEKLFF.

The chain uses TRBV4-3 and TRBJ1-3, with D unclear. With 0 bases removed from V and 0 bases from J, the gap between germline ends came to 9 bases. Germline-derived CDR1 and CDR2 are LGHNA and YSLEER. The length of the CDR3 is 16 residues. For the CDR3, the DNA is TGCGCCAGCAGCCAAGATTACAGTGCCTCTGGAAACACCATATATTTT. This encodes CASSQDYSASGNTIYF.

The chain is built from TRBV5-1 and TRBJ2-7; 9 positions agree with TRBD1. The germline V gene has CDR1 SGHRS and CDR2 YFSETQ. The junction had 5 bases not matched to a gene; V was cut back by 3 bases and J by 1 base. The CDR3 consists of 15 residues. CDR3 in amino acids: CASSSLQGASYEQYF. The CDR3 region has the DNA TGCGCCAGCAGCTCACTACAGGGGGCTTCCTACGAGCAGTACTTC.

V and J are TRBV5-1 and TRBJ2-3; the match to TRBD2 covers 12 bases. The germline gives CDR1 SGHRS, CDR2 YFSETQ. The CDR3 length is 15 residues. The V segment lost 4 bases and the J segment 2 bases; nucleotides outside the gene matches: 2. The CDR3 loop is CASSLAGGPTDTQYF. CDR3 coding DNA: TGCGCCAGCAGCCTAGCGGGGGGGCCCACAGATACGCAGTATTTT.

The gene calls are TRBV6-5 and TRBJ1-4; no clear D gene. V was pared by 0 bases and J by 0 bases, with 8 bases between. Germline CDR1 and CDR2: MNHEY and SVGAGI. The CDR3 is 16 amino acids. The CDR3 region has the DNA TGTGCCAGCAGTTACTCGGGCAGTGCAACTAATGAAAAACTGTTTTTT. This encodes CASSYSGSATNEKLFF.

V and J are TRBV5-1 and TRBJ2-7; TRBD1 aligns across 11 bases. Germline V lookup: CDR1 SGHRS, CDR2 YFSETQ. The V segment lost 0 bases and the J segment 4 bases; nucleotides outside the gene matches: 3. The length of the CDR3 is 15 residues. For the CDR3, the DNA is TGCGCCAGCAGCTTGGGGGACAGGGGGGGGTACGAGCAGTACTTC. It encodes CASSLGDRGGYEQYF.

The chain couples TRBV7-2 to TRBJ1-1; D not resolved. Trimming took off 3 bases at V and 1 base at J, with 15 bases between the two ends. The CDR3 has 16 residues. The V gene's germline CDR1 is SGHTA and CDR2 FQGNSA. The CDR3 nucleotides read TGTGCCAGCAGCTTCCGGGGAGGGCTGGGGAACACTGAAGCTTTCTTT. The encoded protein is CASSFRGGLGNTEAFF.

The chain joins TRBV6-5 to TRBJ2-7, with a possible D match to TRBD1 (5 bases). From germline, CDR1 is MNHEY and CDR2 SVGAGI. The CDR3 extends over 13 amino acids. The V end lost 2 bases, the J end lost 2 bases, and 7 bases lay between the germline ends. For the CDR3, the DNA is TGTGCCAGCAGTTACGCAGGGCCCTACGAGCAGTACTTC. This translates into CASSYAGPYEQYF.

The chain links TRBV2 to TRBJ2-1; 10 bases fit TRBD2. Germline CDR1 is SNHLY and CDR2 is FYNNEI. The CDR3 is 14 amino acids. Trimming cost V 10 bases and J 8 bases; bases outside gene matches: 11. CDR3 sequence reads: CAMPKRGGLDEQFF. CDR3 coding DNA: TGTGCCATGCCTAAGCGGGGGGGCCTCGATGAGCAGTTCTTC.

The chain uses TRBV19 and TRBJ1-5; 7 bases are a match to TRBD1. The CDR3 extends over 16 amino acids. The germline V gene encodes CDR1 LNHDA and CDR2 SQIVND (reference sequence). Germline trimming cut 5 bases from V and 6 bases from J; bases unmatched to any gene: 13. CDR3 DNA sequence: TGTGCCAGTAGTCCCCGCCTTACAGGGGAGCGTCAGCCCCAGCATTTT. Amino acids: CASSPRLTGERQPQHF.

This chain uses TRBV11-2 with TRBJ2-2; possibly TRBD2 for D (5 bases). The CDR3 sequence is 15 residues long. V lost 5 bases and J lost 3, with 13 bases in between. The germline gives CDR1 SGHAT, CDR2 FQNNGV. The CDR3, as DNA: TGTGCCAGCAGCCCCCCGACGGGATACACCGGGGAGCTGTTTTTT. Amino acid sequence: CASSPPTGYTGELFF.

This clone was detected once. This sequence joins TRBV19 and TRBJ1-1, with a tentative D call TRBD1 (6 bases). The V gene lost 7 bases and the J gene lost 1 base, with 22 bases spanning the gap. This CDR3 is built from 17 residues. The germline gives CDR1 LNHDA, CDR2 SQIVND (reference sequence). In DNA, the CDR3 is TGTGCCAGTAAACCCGCCTTCAGGGGATTGGGGAACACTGAAGCTTTCTTT. Encoded protein: CASKPAFRGLGNTEAFF.

This sequence joins TRBV5-1 and TRBJ2-6; 8 positions match TRBD1. From germline, CDR1 is SGHRS and CDR2 YFSETQ. The ends lost 0 bases at V and 2 bases at J; junction bases unmatched: 7. The CDR3 spans 18 residues. CDR3 sequence reads: CASSLGTGWTPGANVLTF. The CDR3 nucleotides are TGCGCCAGCAGCTTGGGGACAGGGTGGACCCCTGGGGCCAACGTCCTGACTTTC.

V gene TRBV19 combines with J gene TRBJ2-1; possibly TRBD1 for D (6 bases). Per germline, CDR1 LNHDA and CDR2 SQIVND (reference sequence). Trimming took off 5 bases at V and 4 bases at J, with 15 bases between the two ends. CDR3 length: 15 residues. CDR3 loop: CASSARQAPYNEQFF. DNA of the CDR3: TGTGCCAGTAGTGCCCGACAGGCCCCGTACAATGAGCAGTTCTTC.

The chain links TRBV14 to TRBJ1-3, with a tentative D call TRBD1 (5 bases). The V gene's germline CDR1 is SGHDN and CDR2 FVKESK. V was cut by 4 bases and J by 0 bases, with 16 bases left in between. The CDR3 spans 17 residues. CDR3 DNA sequence: TGTGCCAGCAGCCGAGACAGAAACCGAATCTCTGGAAACACCATATATTTT. Translating it yields CASSRDRNRISGNTIYF.

This clone was detected once. CDR3 sequence: CASSGQAWETQYF. The DNA of the CDR3 is TGTGCCAGCAGTGGACAGGCCTGGGAGACCCAGTACTTC. V gene TRBV6-1 combines with J gene TRBJ2-5; D is possibly TRBD1 (6 bases). The CDR3 has 13 amino acids. Germline-derived CDR1 and CDR2 are MNHNS and SASEGT. V was clipped by 4 bases and J by 5 bases, with 11 bases between them.

V is TRBV6-5 and J is TRBJ2-5, with D uncertain. Gene TRBJ2-7 matches the end of the DNA better, so the J call may be wrong. The CDR3 has 14 residues. Germline V gene sequence: CDR1 MNHEY, CDR2 SVGAGI. This CDR3 is CASSPVGRSYEQYF. The CDR3 nucleotides read TGTGCCAGCAGCCCCGTCGGCAGGTCGTACGAGCAGTACTTC.

The chain recombines TRBV6-5 with TRBJ2-5, with D maybe TRBD2 (6 bases). The DNA matches TRBJ2-7 better at its end, which makes the J call doubtful. Looked up from germline, CDR1 is MNHEY and CDR2 is SVGAGI. The CDR3 extends over 14 amino acids. This CDR3 reads CASSYGGGDYEQYF. CDR3 DNA sequence: TGTGCCAGCAGTTACGGCGGCGGGGACTACGAGCAGTACTTC.

About this clone itself: Other nucleotide sequences from this sample produce the same CDR3. This chain uses TRBV5-1 with TRBJ1-3, with D uncertain. CDR3 length equals 15 residues. Germline values: CDR1 SGHRS, CDR2 YFSETQ. V was clipped by 0 bases and J by 0 bases, with 7 bases between them. This CDR3 is CASSLDGGSGNTIYF. CDR3 nucleotides: TGCGCCAGCAGCTTGGATGGAGGCTCTGGAAACACCATATATTTT.

This chain joins TRBV28 and TRBJ2-7; a possible D gene is TRBD1 (6 bases). The germline gives CDR1 MDHEN, CDR2 SYDVKM. This CDR3 region has 15 residues. V gave up 2 bases and J gave up 4 bases, with 15 bases separating them. CDR3 DNA sequence: TGTGCCAGCAGTTTAAGGAGTACAGGGTATTACGAGCAGTACTTC. Translation gives CASSLRSTGYYEQYF.

The chain carries TRBV12-5 and TRBJ2-3; no firm D call. The V and J ends lost 8 bases and 4 bases respectively, with 16 bases between them. Germline assignment: CDR1 LGHNT and CDR2 FRNRAP. The length of the CDR3 is 14 residues. This CDR3 reads CASYRQAIADTQYF. CDR3 sequence (DNA): TGTGCTAGTTACCGGCAGGCTATAGCAGATACGCAGTATTTT.

The rearrangement uses TRBV5-1 and TRBJ2-7, with 8 bases that match TRBD1. Germline V gives CDR1 SGHRS, CDR2 YFSETQ. The CDR3 has 16 residues. V was clipped by 4 bases and J by 4 bases; unmatched bases: 13. In DNA, the CDR3 is TGCGCCAGCAGCATCGCCCCCGGGACAGGCTCATACGAGCAGTACTTC. It yields the protein CASSIAPGTGSYEQYF.

This chain connects TRBV5-4 to TRBJ2-3; TRBD1 matches 11 bases. The CDR3 has 16 amino acids. V dropped 0 bases and J dropped 3; count of bases not matched to a gene: 3. Germline loops: CDR1 SGHNT, CDR2 YYREEE (reference sequence). The CDR3 DNA reads as TGTGCCAGCAGCTTGGGAGGACAGGGGGCGACAGATACGCAGTATTTT. Translation gives CASSLGGQGATDTQYF.

The chain combines TRBV25-1 with TRBJ1-1; D call uncertain. V gave up 6 bases and J gave up 2 bases, with 13 bases separating them. There are 14 residues in the CDR3. The germline CDR1 and CDR2 sequences are MGHDK and SYGVNS. The DNA for the CDR3 is TGTGCCAGCAGGGGAGGGTGGGCAAACACTGAAGCTTTCTTT. The encoded protein is CASRGGWANTEAFF.

The chain employs TRBV6-6 and TRBJ2-5, with D possibly matching TRBD2 (6 bases). V dropped 6 bases and J dropped 4 bases, with 12 bases sitting between them. The CDR3 is made up of 13 amino acids. Germline CDR1 and CDR2: MNHNY and SVGAGI (reference sequence). The CDR3 reads CASRRPGAETQYF. The CDR3, as DNA: TGTGCCAGCAGACGCCCGGGAGCAGAGACCCAGTACTTC.

This chain joins TRBV19 and TRBJ2-5, with TRBD1 matching 8 bases. From germline, CDR1 is LNHDA and CDR2 SQIVND (reference sequence). After removal of 3 bases from V and 5 bases from J, the junction contained 8 bases not matched to a gene. The CDR3 is made up of 15 amino acids. CDR3 loop: CASSMSGQGVETQYF. The CDR3 coding sequence is TGTGCCAGTAGTATGAGCGGACAGGGAGTGGAGACCCAGTACTTC.